The rows below give T cell receptor beta chains drawn from one sample of a study of shared clonotypes between healthy human individuals. TCRdb's table, derived via immunoSEQ multiplex PCR, lists solely in-frame clones and lacks some. The top ten hold around 0.13% of the sample, which has under 2,500,000 clones, almost 96% seen once. Sequencing was done on a sample of naive CD4+ T cells sorted from blood. These receptors were collected from a man aged 18-30 years in good health. Each CDR3 is given with its conserved first and last residue. D genes are given only for firm matches. Clone size appears in some rows only: once, few, many, or a class for an expanded clone.

clone size: -; J gene: TRBJ2-5; V gene: TRBV18; D gene: TRBD2; CDR3 DNA: TGTGCCAGCTCACCGGGGTTAACTAGCGGGGGACAAGAGACCCAGTACTTC; CDR3 protein: CASSPGLTSGGQETQYF
clone size: -; J gene: TRBJ1-1; V gene: TRBV28; D gene: TRBD1; CDR3 DNA: TGTGCCAGCAGTTCGGGGACAGTCACTGAAGCTTTCTTT; CDR3 protein: CASSSGTVTEAFF
clone size: -; J gene: TRBJ1-2; V gene: TRBV6-1; D gene: -; CDR3 DNA: TGTGCCAGCACCCCTTCGCGGGGGCAGTTTGGCTACACCTTC; CDR3 protein: CASTPSRGQFGYTF
clone size: -; J gene: TRBJ2-7; V gene: TRBV6-1; D gene: -; CDR3 DNA: TGTGCCAGCAGTAAAGGGGGGCTTAATACCTACGAGCAGTACTTC; CDR3 protein: CASSKGGLNTYEQYF
clone size: -; J gene: TRBJ2-7; V gene: TRBV4-3; D gene: TRBD1; CDR3 DNA: TGCGCCAGCAGCCAAGATTGGGGACAGGACTACGAGCAGTACTTC; CDR3 protein: CASSQDWGQDYEQYF
clone size: -; J gene: TRBJ1-4; V gene: TRBV30; D gene: -; CDR3 DNA: TGTGCCTGGAGTGTAGCACGGGCTCGGAGTAATGAAAAACTGTTTTTT; CDR3 protein: CAWSVARARSNEKLFF
clone size: -; J gene: TRBJ2-1; V gene: TRBV6-1; D gene: -; CDR3 DNA: TGTGCCAGCAGGGACAGATCCATCTACAATGAGCAGTTCTTC; CDR3 protein: CASRDRSIYNEQFF
clone size: -; J gene: TRBJ2-1; V gene: TRBV4-1; D gene: TRBD2; CDR3 DNA: TGCGCCAGCAGCTATCCGGGACTAGCGGACCCAAGCTCCTACAATGAGCAGTTCTTC; CDR3 protein: CASSYPGLADPSSYNEQFF
clone size: once; J gene: TRBJ1-2; V gene: TRBV11-2; D gene: TRBD1; CDR3 DNA: TGTGCCAGCAGTCGGACAGGAGACAACTATGGCTACACCTTC; CDR3 protein: CASSRTGDNYGYTF
clone size: -; J gene: TRBJ2-1; V gene: TRBV29-1; D gene: TRBD2; CDR3 DNA: TGCAGCGTTGAGGGCCCGCGGGGGGGATCAGGCGAGCAGTTCTTC; CDR3 protein: CSVEGPRGGSGEQFF
clone size: -; J gene: TRBJ1-6; V gene: TRBV30; D gene: -; CDR3 DNA: TGTGCCTGGAGCGGGGATTTTTCTAATTCACCCCTCCACTTT; CDR3 protein: CAWSGDFSNSPLHF
clone size: -; J gene: TRBJ2-7; V gene: TRBV6-1; D gene: -; CDR3 DNA: TGTGCCAGCAGTGAAATCGGGAGTAAGCGACAGGGAGCCCACGAGCAGTACTTC; CDR3 protein: CASSEIGSKRQGAHEQYF
clone size: -; J gene: TRBJ1-1; V gene: TRBV5-1; D gene: TRBD1; CDR3 DNA: TGCGCCAGCAGCGGACAGGGCAACACTGAAGCTTTCTTT; CDR3 protein: CASSGQGNTEAFF
clone size: -; J gene: TRBJ1-2; V gene: TRBV2; D gene: -; CDR3 DNA: TGTGCCAGCTTCAGATATGGCTACACCTTC; CDR3 protein: CASFRYGYTF
clone size: once; J gene: TRBJ1-4; V gene: TRBV7-9; D gene: -; CDR3 DNA: TGTGCCAGCAGCTTGTATGTAGCAACTAATGAAAAACTGTTTTTT; CDR3 protein: CASSLYVATNEKLFF
clone size: -; J gene: TRBJ2-6; V gene: TRBV9; D gene: TRBD2; CDR3 DNA: TGTGCCAGCACCGCCCGGGGGGACTCTGGGGCCAACGTCCTGACTTTC; CDR3 protein: CASTARGDSGANVLTF
clone size: -; J gene: TRBJ2-7; V gene: TRBV7-2; D gene: -; CDR3 DNA: TGTGCCAGCAGCAAGACTAGTGCCACCTACGAGCAGTACTTC; CDR3 protein: CASSKTSATYEQYF
clone size: -; J gene: TRBJ2-4; V gene: TRBV7-8; D gene: -; CDR3 DNA: TGTGCCAGCAGCACAATCCAAGGGGCCTCTCCCTTAGCCAAAAACATTCAGTACTTC; CDR3 protein: CASSTIQGASPLAKNIQYF
clone size: -; J gene: TRBJ2-7; V gene: TRBV7-8; D gene: -; CDR3 DNA: TGTGCCAGCAGCCTTACGGGCGCCTACGAGCAGTACTTC; CDR3 protein: CASSLTGAYEQYF
clone size: -; J gene: TRBJ2-4; V gene: TRBV20-1; D gene: -; CDR3 DNA: TGCAGTGCTAGCAAGGGGATAATTCAGTACTTC; CDR3 protein: CSASKGIIQYF
clone size: -; J gene: TRBJ1-2; V gene: TRBV20-1; D gene: -; CDR3 DNA: TGCAGTGCTACCACTGATGGCTACACCTTC; CDR3 protein: CSATTDGYTF
clone size: -; J gene: TRBJ2-3; V gene: TRBV28; D gene: TRBD2; CDR3 DNA: TGTGCCAGCAGCAGACTAGCGGGCACAGATACGCAGTATTTT; CDR3 protein: CASSRLAGTDTQYF
clone size: -; J gene: TRBJ2-2; V gene: TRBV10-1; D gene: -; CDR3 DNA: TGCGCCAGCAGTGAGAGCTGGCCAGCGGAGACCGGGGAGCTGTTTTTT; CDR3 protein: CASSESWPAETGELFF
clone size: once; J gene: TRBJ2-2; V gene: TRBV6-1; D gene: -; CDR3 DNA: TGTGCCAGCAGACCGGACGGCACCGGGGAGCTGTTTTTT; CDR3 protein: CASRPDGTGELFF